This entry lists 15 T cell receptor beta chains sequenced from one sample in a study of identical twins. TCRdb reprocessed the 5' RACE reads via MiXCR and lists one record per CDR3 protein. This repertoire shows 650,000 to 800,000 distinct CDR3 sequences, 8.6% found once; its top ten account for roughly 0.97%. In addition, the sample was reused for a study of yellow fever vaccine responses in identical twins.

Sequences were obtained from PBMCs. These receptors originate from a woman under 30 in good health.

The genes are TRBV27 and TRBJ2-1, with D maybe TRBD2 (5 bases). Germline V gives CDR1 MNHEY, CDR2 SMNVEV (reference sequence). Trimming stripped 1 base from V and 5 bases from J, with 12 bases between. The CDR3 runs to 15 residues. CDR3 in DNA: TGTGCCAGCAGTTTATTTGTGGGAGCTGACAATGAGCAGTTCTTC. Its protein product is CASSLFVGADNEQFF.

This clonotype appeared a few times. The chain links TRBV18 to TRBJ1-2; D gene uncertain. CDR1 and CDR2 (germline): KGHSH, LQKENI. The V end lost 2 bases, the J end lost 5 bases, and 9 bases lay between the germline ends. The CDR3 has 13 residues. CDR3 loop: CASSPDPGYGYTF. The CDR3 DNA sequence: TGTGCCAGCTCACCAGACCCCGGGTATGGCTACACCTTC.

This clonotype occurred many times. This rearrangement joins TRBV20-1 to TRBJ2-2; a weak D match, TRBD1 (5 bases). V lost 2 bases and J lost 0, with 13 bases in between. The length of the CDR3 is 16 residues. Germline V gene sequence: CDR1 DFQATT, CDR2 SNEGSKA (reference sequence). The CDR3 nucleotides read TGCAGTGCTAGAATATGGACACTCGCGAACACCGGGGAGCTGTTTTTT. Translation gives CSARIWTLANTGELFF.

The chain is built from TRBV12-3 or TRBV12-4 and TRBJ2-1; no clear D gene. The CDR3 totals 13 residues. V lost 3 bases and J 3 bases, leaving 6 bases between the germline ends. CDR3 nucleotides: TGTGCCAGCAGTTTTCGGCGCTACAATGAGCAGTTCTTC. Translated, it gives CASSFRRYNEQFF.

This clonotype was seen many times. The rearrangement uses TRBV7-9 and TRBJ2-1; D remains unclear. Looked up from germline, CDR1 is SEHNR and CDR2 is FQNEAQ (reference sequence). The CDR3 is 15 amino acids. V dropped 2 bases and J dropped 7 bases, with 15 bases sitting between them. CDR3 sequence reads: CASSLSRAGKNEQFF. CDR3 bases: TGTGCCAGCAGCTTAAGCCGAGCTGGTAAAAATGAGCAGTTCTTC.

This clonotype was seen repeatedly, ten times or more. The V call is TRBV5-1, the J call TRBJ2-1; 8 bases are a match to TRBD2. Trimming took 4 bases from V and 10 from J; bases not matched to a gene: 10. The CDR3 sequence is 14 residues long. CDR1 is SGHRS, CDR2 YFSETQ, per germline. As DNA, the CDR3 is TGCGCCAGCAGCCCGGGACTAGGGCTCCCGGAGCAGTTCTTC. It translates to CASSPGLGLPEQFF.

This clonotype was seen repeatedly, ten times or more. The chain employs TRBV24-1 and TRBJ2-2; D might be TRBD1 (5 bases). The V gene's germline CDR1 is KGHDR and CDR2 SFDVKD. Trimming pared 1 base from V and 3 bases from J, leaving 5 bases between. The CDR3 is 14 amino acids. Here the CDR3 reads CATSDLGDTGELFF. In DNA form, the CDR3 reads TGTGCCACCAGTGATTTAGGGGACACCGGGGAGCTGTTTTTT.

The V and J genes are TRBV29-1 and TRBJ2-5; 7 bases agree with TRBD1. The CDR3 spans 12 residues. J was trimmed by 4 bases and V by 7 bases; bases with no gene match: 6. Germline assignment: CDR1 SQVTM and CDR2 ANQGSEA. The CDR3 DNA reads as TGCAGCGCGGACACAGGGGCAGAGACCCAGTACTTC. The encoded protein is CSADTGAETQYF.

The CDR3 reads CASSQAVAGASYNEQFF. Written as DNA, the CDR3 is TGTGCCAGCAGCCAAGCGGTAGCGGGAGCCTCCTACAATGAGCAGTTCTTC. The chain combines TRBV4-2 with TRBJ2-1; 9 bases align to TRBD2. The CDR3 is 17 residues long. The germline V gene has CDR1 LGHNA and CDR2 YNFKEQ. The J segment lost 0 bases and the V segment lost 1 base, leaving 4 bases of the junction unmatched.

The rearrangement links TRBV7-2 to TRBJ2-1, with a weak D call TRBD2 (6 bases). CDR1 SGHTA and CDR2 FQGNSA come from the germline V gene. V lost 1 base and J 4 bases, leaving 11 bases between the germline ends. There are 15 residues in the CDR3. For the CDR3, the DNA is TGTGCCAGCAGCTTAGGGGCGGGGCGATACAATGAGCAGTTCTTC. This gives the protein CASSLGAGRYNEQFF.

The V gene is TRBV20-1, the J gene TRBJ2-7; TRBD1 matches 7 bases. Trimming removed 2 bases from V and 0 bases from J; junction bases left unmatched: 7. This CDR3 contains 15 residues. Germline CDR1 and CDR2: DFQATT and SNEGSKA (reference sequence). The CDR3 protein is CSARNRDSYSYEQYF. CDR3 bases: TGCAGTGCTAGAAACCGGGACAGTTACTCCTACGAGCAGTACTTC.

This rearrangement joins TRBV12-3 or TRBV12-4 to TRBJ1-1; TRBD1 matches 9 bases. V trimming: 4 bases; J trimming: 1 base; junction bases outside the gene matches: 13. The CDR3 length is 18 residues. The CDR3 nucleotides are TGTGCCAGCAGTTCCCGGGGTACAGGGGGCTATGGGAACACTGAAGCTTTCTTT. Amino acids: CASSSRGTGGYGNTEAFF.

The V and J genes are TRBV7-9 and TRBJ2-5; weak D call: TRBD1 (6 bases). The CDR3 is 15 amino acids. Trimming cost V 0 bases and J 2 bases, with 10 bases left between them. Germline lookup yields CDR1 SEHNR and CDR2 FQNEAQ (reference sequence). The CDR3, as DNA: TGTGCCAGCAGCTTAGCGTTAGGGACACAAGAGACCCAGTACTTC. As protein: CASSLALGTQETQYF.

This clonotype was observed a handful of times. V gene TRBV21-1 combines with J gene TRBJ2-7; TRBD1, the D gene given by the table, was not confirmed from the DNA. TRBV21-1 is listed as a pseudogene. This CDR3 has 14 amino acids. CDR3 nucleotide sequence: TGTGCCAGCAGCACCCACAGGGGGGGATTAGAGCAGTACTTC. It codes for CASSTHRGGLEQYF.

This clonotype has ten or more counts. One end of the junction does not line up with germline, which may come from a read error. The CDR3 DNA reads as TGTGCCAGCAGCATAGACAGCTTGAACACTGAAGCTTTCTTT. It is translated as CASSIDSLNTEAFF. V gene TRBV11-2 combines with J gene TRBJ1-1; D possibly corresponds to TRBD1 (5 bases). The CDR3 length is 14 residues. Germline V gene data show CDR1 as SGHAT and CDR2 as FQNNGV.